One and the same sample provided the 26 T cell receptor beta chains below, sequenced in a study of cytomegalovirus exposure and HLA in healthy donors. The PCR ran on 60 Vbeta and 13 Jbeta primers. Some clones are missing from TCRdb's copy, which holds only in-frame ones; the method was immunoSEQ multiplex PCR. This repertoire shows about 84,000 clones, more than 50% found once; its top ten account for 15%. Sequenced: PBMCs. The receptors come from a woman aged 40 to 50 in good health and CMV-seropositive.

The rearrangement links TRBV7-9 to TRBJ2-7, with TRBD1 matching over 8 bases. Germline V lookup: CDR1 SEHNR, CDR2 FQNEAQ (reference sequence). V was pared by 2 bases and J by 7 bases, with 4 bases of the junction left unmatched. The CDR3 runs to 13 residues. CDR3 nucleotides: TGTGCCAGCAGCTTACAGGGGGCGGGGGAGCAGTACTTC. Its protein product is CASSLQGAGEQYF. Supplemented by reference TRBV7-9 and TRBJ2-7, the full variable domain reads DTGVSQNPRHKITKRGQNVTFRCDPISEHNRLYWYRQTLGQGPEFLTYFQNEAQLEKSRLLSDRFSAERPKGSFSTLEIQRTEQGDSAMYLCASSLQGAGEQYFGPGTRLTVT.

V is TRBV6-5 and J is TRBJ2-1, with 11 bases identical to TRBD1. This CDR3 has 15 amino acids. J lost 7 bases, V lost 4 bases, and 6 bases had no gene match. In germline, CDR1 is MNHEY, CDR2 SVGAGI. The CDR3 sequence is CASSSWTGGGNEQFF. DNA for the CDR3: TGTGCCAGCAGTTCTTGGACAGGGGGCGGGAATGAGCAGTTCTTC.

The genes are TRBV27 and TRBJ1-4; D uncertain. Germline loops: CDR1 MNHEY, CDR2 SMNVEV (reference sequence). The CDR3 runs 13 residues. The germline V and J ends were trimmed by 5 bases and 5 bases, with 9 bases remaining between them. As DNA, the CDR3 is TGTGCCAGCAGTGCCAGGCAGAATGAAAAACTGTTTTTT. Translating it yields CASSARQNEKLFF.

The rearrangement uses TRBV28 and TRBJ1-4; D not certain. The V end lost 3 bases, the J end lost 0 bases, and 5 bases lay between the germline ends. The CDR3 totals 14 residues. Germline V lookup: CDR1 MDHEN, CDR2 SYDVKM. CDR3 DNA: TGTGCCAGCAGTTTCGTATCAACTAATGAAAAACTGTTTTTT. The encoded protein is CASSFVSTNEKLFF.

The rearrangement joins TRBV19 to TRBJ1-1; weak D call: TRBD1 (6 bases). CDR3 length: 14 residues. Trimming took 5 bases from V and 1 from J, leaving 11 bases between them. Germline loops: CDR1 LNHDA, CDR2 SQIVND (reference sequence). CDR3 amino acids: CASSSWTANTEAFF. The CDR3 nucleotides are TGTGCCAGTAGTTCTTGGACAGCGAACACTGAAGCTTTCTTT.

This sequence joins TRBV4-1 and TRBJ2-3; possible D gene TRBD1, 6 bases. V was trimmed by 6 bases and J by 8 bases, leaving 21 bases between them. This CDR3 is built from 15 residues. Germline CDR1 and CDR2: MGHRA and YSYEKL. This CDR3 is CASRPDRTDPSTQYF. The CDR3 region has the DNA TGCGCCAGCAGACCCGACCGGACAGACCCCTCTACGCAGTATTTT.

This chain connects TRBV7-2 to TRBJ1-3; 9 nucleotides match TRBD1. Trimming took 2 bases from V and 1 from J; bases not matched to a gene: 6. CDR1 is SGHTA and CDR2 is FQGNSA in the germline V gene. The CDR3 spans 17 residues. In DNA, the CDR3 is TGTGCCAGCAGCTTACGGGGACAGGGTGTTTCTGGAAACACCATATATTTT. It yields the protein CASSLRGQGVSGNTIYF.

CDR3: CASRGRTGAEDTQYF. The CDR3, as DNA: TGTGCCAGCAGGGGGAGGACAGGGGCGGAAGATACGCAGTATTTT. The chain employs TRBV5-4 and TRBJ2-3; 9 bases map to TRBD1. The germline V gene encodes CDR1 SGHNT and CDR2 YYREEE (reference sequence). After removal of 5 bases from V and 5 bases from J, the junction contained 9 bases not matched to a gene. The CDR3 is made up of 15 amino acids.

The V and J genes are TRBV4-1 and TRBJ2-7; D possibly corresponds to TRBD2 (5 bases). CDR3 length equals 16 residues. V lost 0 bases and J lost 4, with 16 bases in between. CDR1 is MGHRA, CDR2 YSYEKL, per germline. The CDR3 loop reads CASSQDRDSELYEQYF. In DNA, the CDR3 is TGCGCCAGCAGCCAAGATCGCGATAGCGAGCTTTACGAGCAGTACTTC.

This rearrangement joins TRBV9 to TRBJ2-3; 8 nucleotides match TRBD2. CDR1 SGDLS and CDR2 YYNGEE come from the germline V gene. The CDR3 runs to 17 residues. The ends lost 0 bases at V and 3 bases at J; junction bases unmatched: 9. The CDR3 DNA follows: TGTGCCAGCAGCGTAGGGCTAGTAGCGGGACATACAGATACGCAGTATTTT. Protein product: CASSVGLVAGHTDTQYF.

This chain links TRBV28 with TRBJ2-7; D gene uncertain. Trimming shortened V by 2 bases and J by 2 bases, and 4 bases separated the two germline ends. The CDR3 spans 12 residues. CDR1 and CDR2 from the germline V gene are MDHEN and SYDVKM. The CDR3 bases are TGTGCCAGCAGTTTAGCGACCTACGAGCAGTACTTC. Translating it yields CASSLATYEQYF.

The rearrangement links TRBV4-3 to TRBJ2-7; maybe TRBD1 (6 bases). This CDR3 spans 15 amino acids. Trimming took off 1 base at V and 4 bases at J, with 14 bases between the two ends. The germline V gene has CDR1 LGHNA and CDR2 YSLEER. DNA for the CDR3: TGCGCCAGCAGCCAAGGGACAGTCGGGGTTTACGAGCAGTACTTC. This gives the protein CASSQGTVGVYEQYF.

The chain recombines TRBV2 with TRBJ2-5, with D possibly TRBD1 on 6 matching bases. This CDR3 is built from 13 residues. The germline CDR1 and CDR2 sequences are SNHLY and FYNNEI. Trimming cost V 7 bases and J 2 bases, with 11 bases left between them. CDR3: CASTRGGQETQYF. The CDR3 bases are TGTGCCAGCACCCGAGGGGGTCAAGAGACCCAGTACTTC.

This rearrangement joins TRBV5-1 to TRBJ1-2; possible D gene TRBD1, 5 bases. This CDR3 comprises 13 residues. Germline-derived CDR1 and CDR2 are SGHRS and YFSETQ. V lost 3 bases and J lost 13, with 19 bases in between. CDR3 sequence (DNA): TGCGCCAGCAGCTGGGAGGGACCGGGCAAGGTCACCTTC. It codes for CASSWEGPGKVTF.

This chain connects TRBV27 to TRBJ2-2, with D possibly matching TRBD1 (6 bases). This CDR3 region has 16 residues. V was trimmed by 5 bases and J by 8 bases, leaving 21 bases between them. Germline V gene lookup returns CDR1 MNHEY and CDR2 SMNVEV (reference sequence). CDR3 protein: CASSLRISQGSGELFF. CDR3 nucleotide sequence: TGTGCCAGCAGTCTAAGAATCTCTCAGGGGTCAGGGGAGCTGTTTTTT.

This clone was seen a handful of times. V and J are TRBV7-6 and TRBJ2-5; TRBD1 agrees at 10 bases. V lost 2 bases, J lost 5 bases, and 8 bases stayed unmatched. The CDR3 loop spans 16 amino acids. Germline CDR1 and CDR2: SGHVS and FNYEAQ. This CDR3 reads CASSLPRQGAGETQYF. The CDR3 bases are TGTGCCAGCAGCTTACCAAGACAGGGGGCCGGTGAGACCCAGTACTTC. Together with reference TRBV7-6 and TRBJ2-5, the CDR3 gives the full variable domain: GAGVSQSPRYKVTKRGQDVALRCDPISGHVSLYWYRQALGQGPEFLTYFNYEAQQDKSGLPNDRFSAERPEGSISTLTIQRTEQRDSAMYRCASSLPRQGAGETQYFGPGTRLLVL.

The CDR3 DNA is TGTGCCAGCAGCCCTAGCGGGAGATGGATAGATGAGCAGTTCTTC. Its protein product is CASSPSGRWIDEQFF. This rearrangement joins TRBV7-2 to TRBJ2-1, with 10 bases lining up with TRBD2. The CDR3 totals 15 residues. The ends lost 5 bases at V and 8 bases at J; junction bases unmatched: 9. CDR1 is SGHTA, CDR2 FQGNSA, per germline.

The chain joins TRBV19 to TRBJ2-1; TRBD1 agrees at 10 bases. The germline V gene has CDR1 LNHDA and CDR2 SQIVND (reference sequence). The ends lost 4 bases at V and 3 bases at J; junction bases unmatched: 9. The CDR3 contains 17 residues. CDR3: CASSTAGTGVFYNEQFF. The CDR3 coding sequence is TGTGCCAGTAGTACCGCCGGGACAGGGGTCTTCTACAATGAGCAGTTCTTC.

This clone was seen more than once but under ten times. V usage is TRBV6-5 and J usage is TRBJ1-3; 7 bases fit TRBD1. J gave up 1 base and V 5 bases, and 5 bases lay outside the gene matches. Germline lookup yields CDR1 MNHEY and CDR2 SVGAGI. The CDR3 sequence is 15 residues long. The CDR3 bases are TGTGCCAGCAGTCCCAGGGGGAAGTCTGGAAACACCATATATTTT. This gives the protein CASSPRGKSGNTIYF.

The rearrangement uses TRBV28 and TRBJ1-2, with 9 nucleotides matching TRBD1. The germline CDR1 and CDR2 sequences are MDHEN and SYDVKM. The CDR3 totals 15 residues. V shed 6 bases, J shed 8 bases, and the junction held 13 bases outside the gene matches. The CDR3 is CASREPTGTGIGYTF. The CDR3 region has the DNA TGTGCCAGCAGAGAACCGACCGGGACAGGGATCGGCTACACCTTC.

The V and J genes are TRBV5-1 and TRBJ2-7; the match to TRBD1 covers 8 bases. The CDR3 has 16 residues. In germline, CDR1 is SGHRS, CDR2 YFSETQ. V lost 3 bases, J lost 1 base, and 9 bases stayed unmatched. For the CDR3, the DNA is TGCGCCAGCAGCTCCACAGGGGGTGGATCGTCCTACGAGCAGTACTTC. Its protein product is CASSSTGGGSSYEQYF. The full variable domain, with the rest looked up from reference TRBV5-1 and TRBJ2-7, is KAGVTQTPRYLIKTRGQQVTLSCSPISGHRSVSWYQQTPGQGLQFLFEYFSETQRNKGNFPGRFSGRQFSNSRSEMNVSTLELGDSALYLCASSSTGGGSSYEQYFGPGTRLTVT.

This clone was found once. The CDR3 sequence: CASRLTSGRSPVTFF. In nucleotides, the CDR3 is TGTGCCAGCCGACTTACTAGCGGGAGGTCCCCGGTGACGTTCTTC. The chain recombines TRBV28 with TRBJ2-1; TRBD2 aligns across 12 bases. Trimming at V came to 8 bases and at J to 15 bases, leaving 17 bases not matched to a gene. Germline CDR1 MDHEN, CDR2 SYDVKM. The length of the CDR3 is 15 residues.

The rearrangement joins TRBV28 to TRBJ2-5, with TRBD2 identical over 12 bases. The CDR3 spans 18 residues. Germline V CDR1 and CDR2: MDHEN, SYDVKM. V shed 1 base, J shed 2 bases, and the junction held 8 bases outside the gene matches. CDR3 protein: CASSLFGWTSGTQETQYF. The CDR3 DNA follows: TGTGCCAGCAGTTTATTTGGGTGGACTAGCGGGACTCAAGAGACCCAGTACTTC.

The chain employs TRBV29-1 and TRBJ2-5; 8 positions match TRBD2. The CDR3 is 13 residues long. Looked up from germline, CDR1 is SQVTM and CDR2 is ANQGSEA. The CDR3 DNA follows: TGCAGGGCCGAAGCGGGGGCGCGGGAGACCCAGTACTTC. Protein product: CRAEAGARETQYF.

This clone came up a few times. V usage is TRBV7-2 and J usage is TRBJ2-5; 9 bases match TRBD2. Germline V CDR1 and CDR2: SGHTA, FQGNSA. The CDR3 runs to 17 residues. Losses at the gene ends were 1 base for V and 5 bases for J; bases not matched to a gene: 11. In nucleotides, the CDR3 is TGTGCCAGCAGCTTAGTGTGGCGGGAGGGCCTTAGTGAGACCCAGTACTTC. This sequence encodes CASSLVWREGLSETQYF. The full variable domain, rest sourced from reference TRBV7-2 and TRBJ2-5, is GAGVSQSPSNKVTEKGKDVELRCDPISGHTALYWYRQSLGQGLEFLIYFQGNSAPDKSGLPSDRFSAERTGGSVSTLTIQRTQQEDSAVYLCASSLVWREGLSETQYFGPGTRLLVL.

The CDR3 here is CSVENDRESTDTQYF. For the CDR3, the DNA is TGCAGCGTTGAGAATGACAGGGAAAGCACAGATACGCAGTATTTT. The J gene is TRBJ2-3, the V gene TRBV29-1; 7 bases map to TRBD1. Trimming at V came to 3 bases and at J to 0 bases, leaving 6 bases not matched to a gene. CDR1 and CDR2 (germline): SQVTM, ANQGSEA. The CDR3 has 15 amino acids.